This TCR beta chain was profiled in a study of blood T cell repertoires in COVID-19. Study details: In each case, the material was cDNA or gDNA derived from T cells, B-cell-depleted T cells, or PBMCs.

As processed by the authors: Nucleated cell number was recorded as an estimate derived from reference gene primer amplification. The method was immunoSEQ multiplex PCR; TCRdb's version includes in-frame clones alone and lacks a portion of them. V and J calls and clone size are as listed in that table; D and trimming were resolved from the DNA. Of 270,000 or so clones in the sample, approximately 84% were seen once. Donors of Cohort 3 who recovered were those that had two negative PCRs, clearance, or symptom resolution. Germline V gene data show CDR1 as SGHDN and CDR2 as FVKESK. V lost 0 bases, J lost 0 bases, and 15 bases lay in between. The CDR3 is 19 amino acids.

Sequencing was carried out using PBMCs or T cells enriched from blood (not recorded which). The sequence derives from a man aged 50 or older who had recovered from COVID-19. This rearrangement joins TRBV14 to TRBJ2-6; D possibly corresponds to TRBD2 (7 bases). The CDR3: CASSQESSGQFSGANVLTF. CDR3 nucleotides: TGTGCCAGCAGCCAAGAATCTAGCGGACAGTTCTCTGGGGCCAACGTCCTGACTTTC.